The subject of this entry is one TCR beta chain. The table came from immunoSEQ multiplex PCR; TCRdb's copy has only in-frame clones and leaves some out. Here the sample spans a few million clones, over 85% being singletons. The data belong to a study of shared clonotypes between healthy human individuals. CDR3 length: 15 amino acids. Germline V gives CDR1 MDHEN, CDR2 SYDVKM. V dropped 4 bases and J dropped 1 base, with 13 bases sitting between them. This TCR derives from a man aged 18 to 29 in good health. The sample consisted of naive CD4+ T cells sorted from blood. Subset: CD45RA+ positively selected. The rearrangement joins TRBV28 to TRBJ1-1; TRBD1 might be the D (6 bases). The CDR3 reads CASSSQDRSNTEAFF. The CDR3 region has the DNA TGTGCCAGCAGTTCTCAAGACAGGTCGAACACTGAAGCTTTCTTT. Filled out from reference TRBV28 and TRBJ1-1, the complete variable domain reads DVKVTQSSRYLVKRTGEKVFLECVQDMDHENMFWYRQDPGLGLRLIYFSYDVKMKEKGDIPEGYSVSREKKERFSLILESASTNQTSMYLCASSSQDRSNTEAFFGQGTRLTVV.